This T cell receptor beta chain was captured in a study of blood T cell repertoires in COVID-19. Authors' processing steps: Using reference gene primer amplification, nucleated cell counts were estimated. Assay used: immunoSEQ multiplex PCR; TCRdb lists only in-frame clones, some missing. V and J calls and clone size are given by that table; D and trimming were obtained from the DNA. The sample lists over 90,000 clones, approximately 80% seen once, with more than 10% in the top ten. The V gene's germline CDR1 is GTSNPN and CDR2 SVGIG (reference sequence). V was pared by 0 bases and J by 10 bases, with 3 bases of the junction left unmatched. This CDR3 spans 13 amino acids.

This chain joins TRBV30 and TRBJ1-4, with 9 bases matching TRBD1. Sequenced input: peripheral blood. The TCR sequence derives from a human donor in a cohort sampled during active COVID-19. CDR3 loop: CAWSVGTGRKLFF. CDR3 DNA: TGTGCCTGGAGTGTAGGGACAGGGCGAAAACTGTTTTTT.